Below, 28 T cell receptor beta chains from the same sample are listed, as sequenced in a study of T cells after yellow fever vaccination (dated by TCRdb to the late 2010s). Taken with the paper, the label for treatment or condition translates to: live attenuated yellow fever vaccine strain. Receptor libraries were prepared by 5' RACE. Instrument on record: Illumina NovaSeq 6000. The public reads were run again by TCRdb, first through fastp at Q25 and then through MiXCR, and only productive beta chains were kept. Every distinct CDR3 protein forms one entry, paired with its most common genes and DNA. The sample profile shows some 300,000 distinct CDR3 sequences; about 10% of them were found once. The ten largest clonotypes hold about 3.7% of the sample. The sample was CD4+ T cells sorted from PBMCs, taken 5 days after the yellow fever booster vaccination. All receptors derive from a man between 18 and 29 years old who received the YFV17D yellow fever vaccine.

The V gene is TRBV5-4, the J gene TRBJ2-5, with TRBD1 as a possible D gene (6 bases). The ends were cut back, 2 bases at V and 1 base at J, with 9 bases in the middle. The CDR3 has 14 residues. CDR1 and CDR2 from the germline V gene are SGHNT and YYREEE (reference sequence). CDR3 DNA sequence: TGTGCCAGCAGCTTAGGACAGATCCAAGAGACCCAGTACTTC. Its translation: CASSLGQIQETQYF.

This clonotype was recorded many times. The rearrangement uses TRBV24-1 and TRBJ1-3; 8 bases are a match to TRBD1. This CDR3 spans 16 amino acids. Germline assignment: CDR1 KGHDR and CDR2 SFDVKD. V shed 3 bases, J shed 4 bases, and the junction held 7 bases outside the gene matches. In nucleotides, the CDR3 is TGTGCCACCAGTGATCTCGACAGGGGAAGCGGAAACACCATATATTTT. Translating gives CATSDLDRGSGNTIYF.

This clonotype turned up a few times. The chain joins TRBV7-2 to TRBJ2-7; D remains ambiguous. Trimming took 1 base from V and 1 from J, leaving 8 bases between them. Looked up from germline, CDR1 is SGHTA and CDR2 is FQGNSA. The CDR3 consists of 14 residues. CDR3 in DNA: TGTGCCAGCAGCTTAGAAGTCCATTCCTACGAGCAGTACGTC. This encodes CASSLEVHSYEQYV.

This rearrangement joins TRBV7-2 to TRBJ1-5, with no clear D. CDR1 SGHTA and CDR2 FQGNSA come from the germline V gene. The V end was cut by 2 bases, the J end by 4 bases, with 6 bases between. The CDR3 length is 13 residues. The CDR3 DNA reads TGTGCCAGCAGCTTACAGGAGAATCAGCCCCAGCATTTT. Amino acids: CASSLQENQPQHF.

This clonotype was detected a few times. The rearrangement joins TRBV4-3 to TRBJ1-4, with unresolved D. V was cut by 4 bases and J by 0 bases, with 9 bases left in between. CDR1 LGHNA and CDR2 YSLEER come from the germline V gene. This CDR3 contains 15 residues. The CDR3 DNA follows: TGCGCCAGCAGCCCTCAGCCTACAACTAATGAAAAACTGTTTTTT. Translated, it gives CASSPQPTTNEKLFF.

This clonotype was recorded a few times. The chain carries TRBV27 and TRBJ2-6, with TRBD1 matching over 8 bases. With V trimmed by 3 bases and J by 4 bases, 20 bases remained unmatched. The length of the CDR3 is 21 residues. From germline, CDR1 is MNHEY and CDR2 SMNVEV (reference sequence). CDR3 residues: CASSFQRTRQGLLKGANVLTF. The CDR3 DNA reads as TGTGCCAGCAGTTTTCAGCGGACCAGACAGGGGCTCTTAAAAGGGGCCAACGTCCTGACTTTC.

This clonotype was detected many times. This chain joins TRBV7-2 and TRBJ1-2; D remains ambiguous. This CDR3 region has 12 residues. Trimming took 5 bases from V and 3 from J, leaving 7 bases between them. Germline CDR1 and CDR2: SGHTA and FQGNSA. The CDR3 DNA sequence: TGTGCCAGCAGCGACCGAGACTATGGCTACACCTTC. Encoded protein: CASSDRDYGYTF.

This clonotype has more than one count but fewer than ten. The chain has TRBV28 and TRBJ1-6, with 11 bases matching TRBD1. Germline CDR1 MDHEN, CDR2 SYDVKM. This CDR3 has 15 residues. V lost 5 bases, J lost 10 bases, and 7 bases stayed unmatched. DNA of the CDR3: TGTGCCAGCAGTCCCCGGACAGGGGGCCAGTCACCCCTCCACTTT. Protein: CASSPRTGGQSPLHF. Full variable domain (outside the CDR3, taken from reference TRBV28 and TRBJ1-6): DVKVTQSSRYLVKRTGEKVFLECVQDMDHENMFWYRQDPGLGLRLIYFSYDVKMKEKGDIPEGYSVSREKKERFSLILESASTNQTSMYLCASSPRTGGQSPLHFGNGTRLTVT.

The genes are TRBV20-1 and TRBJ1-1, with D perhaps TRBD1 (5 bases). Germline CDR1 DFQATT, CDR2 SNEGSKA (reference sequence). Trimming shortened V by 2 bases and J by 1 base, and 11 bases separated the two germline ends. The CDR3 runs 14 residues. The CDR3 region is CSARSGAPNTEAFF. CDR3 coding DNA: TGCAGTGCTAGATCCGGGGCGCCGAACACTGAAGCTTTCTTT.

In its sample, this clonotype was seen many times. The J gene is TRBJ1-1, the V gene TRBV5-1; D not certain. Trimming pared 0 bases from V and 4 bases from J, leaving 7 bases between. Per the germline V gene, CDR1 is SGHRS and CDR2 is YFSETQ. This CDR3 comprises 13 residues. CDR3: CASSLGAGTEAFF. CDR3 in DNA: TGCGCCAGCAGCTTGGGGGCGGGCACTGAAGCTTTCTTT.

The chain carries TRBV28 and TRBJ1-6; D unresolved. This CDR3 is 12 amino acids long. V lost 2 bases, J lost 6 bases, and 2 bases lay in between. Germline V gene data show CDR1 as MDHEN and CDR2 as SYDVKM. The CDR3 sequence is CASSLTNSPLHF. The CDR3 bases are TGTGCCAGCAGTTTAACTAATTCACCCCTCCACTTT.

This clonotype was recorded a few times. V is TRBV10-3 and J is TRBJ2-7, with D possibly TRBD1 on 6 matching bases. Trimming pared 3 bases from V and 2 bases from J, leaving 14 bases between. Germline CDR1 reads ENHRY; CDR2 reads SYGVKD. The CDR3 length is 15 residues. The DNA for the CDR3 is TGTGCCATCAGTGACTCGACAGGCAACCCCTACGAGCAGTACTTC. Amino acid sequence: CAISDSTGNPYEQYF.

The chain recombines TRBV19 with TRBJ1-1; D not resolved. The CDR3 length is 13 residues. Trimming stripped 2 bases from V and 3 bases from J, with 7 bases between. The germline V gene has CDR1 LNHDA and CDR2 SQIVND (reference sequence). The CDR3: CASSIRLHTEAFF. CDR3 bases: TGTGCCAGTAGTATACGTCTCCACACTGAAGCTTTCTTT.

The V gene is TRBV20-1, the J gene TRBJ2-3, with a possible D match to TRBD1 (5 bases). CDR3 length equals 17 residues. Germline CDR1 reads DFQATT; CDR2 reads SNEGSKA (reference sequence). The V and J ends lost 4 bases and 0 bases respectively, with 20 bases between them. This CDR3 reads CSAKIGQATSSTDTQYF. The CDR3 DNA sequence: TGCAGTGCTAAGATAGGACAAGCGACTTCTAGCACAGATACGCAGTATTTT.

This clonotype was seen more than once but under ten times. V and J are TRBV20-1 and TRBJ2-4; D may be TRBD1 (5 bases). Trimming stripped 6 bases from V and 7 bases from J, with 13 bases between. Germline CDR1 and CDR2: DFQATT and SNEGSKA (reference sequence). The CDR3 length is 12 residues. The CDR3 reads CSAMDTINIQYF. In DNA, the CDR3 is TGCAGTGCCATGGACACTATCAACATTCAGTACTTC.

This clonotype was seen a handful of times. The chain is built from TRBV20-1 and TRBJ1-1; possible D gene TRBD1, 5 bases. Trimming removed 5 bases at V and 0 bases at J, with 10 bases between. Germline loops: CDR1 DFQATT, CDR2 SNEGSKA (reference sequence). The CDR3 runs 13 residues. The CDR3 DNA is TGCAGTGCTGATCGACAGATGAACACTGAAGCTTTCTTT. Translating gives CSADRQMNTEAFF.

CDR3 coding DNA: TGCAGTGCCCTGAAGAGGGGGTTAACAGAAAAGAACACTGAAGCTTTCTTT. The encoded protein is CSALKRGLTEKNTEAFF. The chain links TRBV20-1 to TRBJ1-1, with a possible D match to TRBD1 (6 bases). CDR3 length: 17 amino acids. The V gene's germline CDR1 is DFQATT and CDR2 SNEGSKA (reference sequence). Between the trimmed V and J ends, which lost 6 bases and 1 base, there was a span of 24 bases.

V is TRBV6-1 and J is TRBJ2-5, with D perhaps assigned TRBD1 or TRBD2 (5 bases each). Germline CDR1 reads MNHNS; CDR2 reads SASEGT. The CDR3 extends over 14 amino acids. Deletions cut 6 bases from V and 2 bases from J, with 13 bases between. CDR3 sequence: CASSAGTIQETQYF. The CDR3 DNA reads as TGTGCCAGCAGCGCTGGGACCATACAAGAGACCCAGTACTTC.

The sample holds a few counts of this clonotype. V usage is TRBV7-2 and J usage is TRBJ1-6; TRBD1 is a possible D gene (5 bases). Germline V gives CDR1 SGHTA, CDR2 FQGNSA. V was trimmed by 2 bases and J by 0 bases, leaving 14 bases between them. The CDR3 loop spans 18 amino acids. The CDR3 coding sequence is TGTGCCAGCAGCTTAAGGGGACGTAGAGGCTCCTATAATTCACCCCTCCACTTT. It specifies CASSLRGRRGSYNSPLHF.

This clonotype was observed at least ten times. J is TRBJ2-2 and V is TRBV6-1; possibly TRBD1 or TRBD2 for D (7 bases each). This CDR3 contains 15 residues. Germline V gives CDR1 MNHNS, CDR2 SASEGT. V was shortened by 3 bases and J by 3 bases, with 11 bases between the two germline ends. Here the CDR3 reads CASSDQGGYTGELFF. The CDR3 DNA sequence: TGTGCCAGCAGTGACCAGGGGGGGTACACCGGGGAGCTGTTTTTT.

A few counts support this clonotype. The chain has TRBV2 and TRBJ2-7; 8 nucleotides match TRBD2. The length of the CDR3 is 17 residues. The J segment lost 0 bases and the V segment lost 6 bases, leaving 13 bases of the junction unmatched. Germline CDR1 SNHLY, CDR2 FYNNEI. This CDR3 is CASRDSGVFTSSYEQYV. The DNA for the CDR3 is TGTGCCAGCAGAGATAGCGGGGTATTCACCAGCTCCTACGAGCAGTACGTC.

This clonotype was detected a few times. The chain couples TRBV20-1 to TRBJ1-4; 9 nucleotides match TRBD1. Germline CDR1 and CDR2: DFQATT and SNEGSKA (reference sequence). Trimming cost V 6 bases and J 7 bases; bases outside gene matches: 9. The length of the CDR3 is 14 residues. The CDR3: CSAPDRGYSEKLFF. The CDR3 coding sequence is TGCAGTGCCCCCGACAGGGGGTATAGTGAAAAACTGTTTTTT.

As to this clonotype: The junction shows a germline mismatch at one end, possibly a read error. The chain couples TRBV4-1 to TRBJ2-5; D remains unclear. Germline assignment: CDR1 MGHRA and CDR2 YSYEKL. This CDR3 region has 13 residues. The CDR3 nucleotides are TGCGCCAGCAGCGTTATCGAGCAAGAGATCCAGTACTTC. It translates to CASSVIEQEIQYF.

This clonotype was recorded many times. V and J are TRBV29-1 and TRBJ1-1; D not certain. CDR3 length: 12 amino acids. Germline V gene sequence: CDR1 SQVTM, CDR2 ANQGSEA. The ends were cut back, 3 bases at V and 3 bases at J, with 8 bases in the middle. The DNA for the CDR3 is TGCAGCGTTGATTCGGGGTACACTGAAGCTTTCTTT. This translates into CSVDSGYTEAFF.

This clonotype has only one observation. V and J are TRBV12-3 or TRBV12-4 and TRBJ1-1, with D unresolved. The CDR3 runs 13 residues. The V end lost 5 bases, the J end lost 1 base, and 8 bases lay between the germline ends. The CDR3, as DNA: TGTGCCAGCAGTAAAGGGTCGAACACTGAAGCTTTCTTT. Protein sequence: CASSKGSNTEAFF.

In this sample, this clonotype turned up many times. The chain couples TRBV12-3 or TRBV12-4 to TRBJ2-3; no firm D call. V was trimmed by 2 bases and J by 2 bases, leaving 11 bases between them. This CDR3 spans 15 amino acids. CDR3 in DNA: TGTGCCAGCAGTTTAATCTTTAGACCCACAGATACGCAGTATTTT. It codes for CASSLIFRPTDTQYF.

This chain connects TRBV12-3 or TRBV12-4 to TRBJ2-5, with TRBD2 matching over 7 bases. The CDR3 is 13 amino acids. The V segment lost 5 bases and the J segment 7 bases; nucleotides outside the gene matches: 7. CDR3 nucleotide sequence: TGTGCCAGCAGTCCGACTAGCTACGTGACCCAGTACTTC. It specifies CASSPTSYVTQYF.

This clonotype has more than one count but fewer than ten. The J gene is TRBJ2-3, the V gene TRBV12-3 or TRBV12-4; a possible D gene is TRBD2 (5 bases). The CDR3 totals 15 residues. V lost 4 bases and J 1 base, leaving 12 bases between the germline ends. CDR3 in DNA: TGTGCCAGCAGTTCGTCGGGGTTTGGCACAGATACGCAGTATTTT. Amino acid sequence: CASSSSGFGTDTQYF.